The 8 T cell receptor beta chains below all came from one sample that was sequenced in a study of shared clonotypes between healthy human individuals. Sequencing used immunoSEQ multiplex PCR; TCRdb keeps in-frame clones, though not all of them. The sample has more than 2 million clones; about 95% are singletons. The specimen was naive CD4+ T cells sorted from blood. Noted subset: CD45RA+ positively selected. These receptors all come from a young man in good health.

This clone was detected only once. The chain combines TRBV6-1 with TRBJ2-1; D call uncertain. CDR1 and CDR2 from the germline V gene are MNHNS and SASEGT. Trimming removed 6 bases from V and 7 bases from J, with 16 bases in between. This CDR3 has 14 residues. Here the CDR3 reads CASRIGVALNEQFF. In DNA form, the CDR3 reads TGTGCCAGCAGGATTGGAGTAGCACTGAATGAGCAGTTCTTC.

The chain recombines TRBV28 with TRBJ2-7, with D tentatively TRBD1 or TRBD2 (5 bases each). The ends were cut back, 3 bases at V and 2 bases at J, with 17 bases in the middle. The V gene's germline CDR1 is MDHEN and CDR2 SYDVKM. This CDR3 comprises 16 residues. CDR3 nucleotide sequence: TGTGCCAGCAGTTTCTTCCTCGGGACGCATACCTACGAGCAGTACTTC. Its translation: CASSFFLGTHTYEQYF.

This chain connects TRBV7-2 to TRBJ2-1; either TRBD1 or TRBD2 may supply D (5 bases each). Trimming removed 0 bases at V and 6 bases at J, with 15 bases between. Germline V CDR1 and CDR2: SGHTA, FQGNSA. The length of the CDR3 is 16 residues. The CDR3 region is CASSLAAAGPSNEQFF. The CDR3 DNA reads TGTGCCAGCAGCTTAGCAGCGGCAGGGCCATCCAATGAGCAGTTCTTC.

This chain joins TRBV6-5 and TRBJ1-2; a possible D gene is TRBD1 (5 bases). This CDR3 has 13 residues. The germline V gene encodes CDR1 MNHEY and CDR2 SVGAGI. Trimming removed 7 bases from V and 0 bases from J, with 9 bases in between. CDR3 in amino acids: CASKQDSNYGYTF. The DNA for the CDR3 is TGTGCCAGCAAACAGGACTCTAACTATGGCTACACCTTC.

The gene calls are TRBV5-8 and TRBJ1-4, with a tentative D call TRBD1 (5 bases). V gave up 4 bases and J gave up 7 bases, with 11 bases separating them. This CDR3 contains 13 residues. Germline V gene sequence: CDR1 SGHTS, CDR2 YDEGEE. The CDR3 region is CASSGGTVEKLFF. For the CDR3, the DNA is TGTGCCAGCAGCGGGGGGACGGTTGAAAAACTGTTTTTT.

CDR3 in amino acids: CASNIIWNTEAFF. CDR3 coding DNA: TGCGCCAGCAACATCATCTGGAACACTGAAGCTTTCTTT. The chain couples TRBV10-1 to TRBJ1-1; no definite D call. Germline values: CDR1 WNHNN, CDR2 SYGVQD (reference sequence). The CDR3 totals 13 residues. Trimming removed 7 bases from V and 1 base from J, with 10 bases in between.

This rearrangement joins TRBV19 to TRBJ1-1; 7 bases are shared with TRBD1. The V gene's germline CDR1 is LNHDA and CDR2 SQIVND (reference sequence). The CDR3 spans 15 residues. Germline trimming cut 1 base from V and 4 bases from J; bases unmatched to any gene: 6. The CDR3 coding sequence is TGTGCCAGTAGTATAGGACAGGGAATAAGCACTGAAGCTTTCTTT. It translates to CASSIGQGISTEAFF.

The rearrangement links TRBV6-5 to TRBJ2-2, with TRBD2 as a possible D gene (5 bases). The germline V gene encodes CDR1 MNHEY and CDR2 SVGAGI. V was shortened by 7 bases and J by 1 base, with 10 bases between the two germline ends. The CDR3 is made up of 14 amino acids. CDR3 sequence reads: CASTHEGNTGELFF. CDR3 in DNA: TGTGCCAGCACCCACGAGGGGAACACCGGGGAGCTGTTTTTT.